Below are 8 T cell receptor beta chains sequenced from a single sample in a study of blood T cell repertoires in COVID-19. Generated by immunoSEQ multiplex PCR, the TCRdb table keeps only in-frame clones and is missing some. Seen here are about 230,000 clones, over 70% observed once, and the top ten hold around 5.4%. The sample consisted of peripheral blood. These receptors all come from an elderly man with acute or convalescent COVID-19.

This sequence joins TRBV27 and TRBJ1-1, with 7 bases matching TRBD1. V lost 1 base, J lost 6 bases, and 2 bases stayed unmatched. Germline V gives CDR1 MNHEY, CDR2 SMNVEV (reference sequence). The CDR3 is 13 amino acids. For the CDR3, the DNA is TGTGCCAGCAGTTTATTGGGGACAGCTGAAGCTTTCTTT. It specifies CASSLLGTAEAFF.

Written as DNA, the CDR3 is TGTGCCATTACGGACAGGTTAGAGTATGGCTACACCTTC. Encoded protein: CAITDRLEYGYTF. The chain is built from TRBV10-3 and TRBJ1-2; TRBD1 matches 7 bases. CDR1 is ENHRY, CDR2 SYGVKD, per germline. The CDR3 is 13 amino acids. Trimming removed 9 bases from V and 5 bases from J; junction bases left unmatched: 9.

The CDR3 DNA is TGCGCCAGCAGCTTGGCCCTGGGACAGGGCGGCACTGAAGCTTTCTTT. Its protein is CASSLALGQGGTEAFF. This rearrangement joins TRBV5-1 to TRBJ1-1, with 9 bases that match TRBD1. Looked up from germline, CDR1 is SGHRS and CDR2 is YFSETQ. This CDR3 spans 16 amino acids. V lost 0 bases and J lost 4; bases outside the gene matches: 7.

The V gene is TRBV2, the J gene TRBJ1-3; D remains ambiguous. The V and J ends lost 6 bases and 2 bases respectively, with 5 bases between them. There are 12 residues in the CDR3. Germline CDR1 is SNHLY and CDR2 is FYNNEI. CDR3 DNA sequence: TGTGCCAGCAGCCGGGCTGGAAACACCATATATTTT. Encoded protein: CASSRAGNTIYF.

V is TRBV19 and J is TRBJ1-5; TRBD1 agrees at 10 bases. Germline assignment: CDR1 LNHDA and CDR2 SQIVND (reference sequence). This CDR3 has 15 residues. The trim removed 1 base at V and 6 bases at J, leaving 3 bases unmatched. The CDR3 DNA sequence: TGTGCCAGTAGTATAGGGGACAGGGGTCGTCAGCCCCAGCATTTT. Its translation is CASSIGDRGRQPQHF.

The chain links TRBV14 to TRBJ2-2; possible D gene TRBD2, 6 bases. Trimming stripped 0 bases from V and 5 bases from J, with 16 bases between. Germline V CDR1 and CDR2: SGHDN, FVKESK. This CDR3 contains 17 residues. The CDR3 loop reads CASSQDLVLGRTGELFF. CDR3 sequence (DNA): TGTGCCAGCAGCCAAGATTTGGTTCTCGGGAGAACCGGGGAGCTGTTTTTT. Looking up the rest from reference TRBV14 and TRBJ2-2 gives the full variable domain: EAGVTQFPSHSVIEKGQTVTLRCDPISGHDNLYWYRRVMGKEIKFLLHFVKESKQDESGMPNNRFLAERTGGTYSTLKVQPAELEDSGVYFCASSQDLVLGRTGELFFGEGSRLTVL.

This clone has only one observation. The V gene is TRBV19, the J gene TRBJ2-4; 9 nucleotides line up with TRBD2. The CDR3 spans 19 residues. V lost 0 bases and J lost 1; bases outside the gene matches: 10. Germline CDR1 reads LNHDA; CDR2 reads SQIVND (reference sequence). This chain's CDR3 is CASSIEAGGRKVAKNIQYF. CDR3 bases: TGTGCCAGTAGTATAGAGGCGGGGGGGCGGAAGGTGGCCAAAAACATTCAGTACTTC.

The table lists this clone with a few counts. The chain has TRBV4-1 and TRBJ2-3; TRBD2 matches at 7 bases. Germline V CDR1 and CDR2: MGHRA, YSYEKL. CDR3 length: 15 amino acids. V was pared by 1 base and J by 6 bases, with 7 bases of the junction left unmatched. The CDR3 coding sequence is TGCGCCAGCAGCCAAGCCGGACTAGGAATGGATACGCAGTATTTT. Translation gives CASSQAGLGMDTQYF.